This T cell receptor beta chain was captured in a study of PD-1 blockade in classical Hodgkin lymphoma. Relapses following autologous stem cell transplantation were seen in all patients, with brentuximab vedotin exposure varying. Broader study findings: CD4+ but not CD8+ TCR diversity rose significantly by C4D1. Repertoire differences lack defined causes, possibly disease activity or prior therapy.

Notes on this clone: The antigen is undetermined.

Profiling relied on immunoSEQ multiplex PCR, and the TCRdb table lists in-frame clones only, not all of them. The sample has more than 45,000 clones; more than 85% are singletons. Sequenced here: peripheral blood mononuclear cells (PBMCs), sampled before the second cycle of nivolumab. This TCR derives from a human donor with classical Hodgkin lymphoma.

CDR3 DNA sequence: TGTGCCAGCAGCTTAGAAGTGGGGGGGAATGAGCAGTTCTTC. Translated: CASSLEVGGNEQFF. The rearrangement links TRBV7-6 to TRBJ2-1; 7 positions match TRBD2. J was trimmed by 7 bases and V by 1 base; bases with no gene match: 4. The CDR3 length is 14 residues. Germline lookup yields CDR1 SGHVS and CDR2 FNYEAQ.